This T cell receptor beta chain stems from a study of PD-1 blockade in classical Hodgkin lymphoma. Each patient experienced a relapse that followed autologous stem cell transplantation, and brentuximab vedotin exposure varied. This table comes from immunoSEQ multiplex PCR, and its TCRdb copy is limited to in-frame clones, with some not included. Here the sample spans 75,000 to 100,000 clones, roughly 79% being singletons. The V end lost 2 bases, the J end lost 6 bases, and 6 bases lay between the germline ends. Germline values: CDR1 SGDLS, CDR2 YYNGEE. This CDR3 has 11 amino acids. The chain joins TRBV9 to TRBJ2-7; D gene unclear. Sequencing was performed on peripheral blood mononuclear cells (PBMCs), taken before the second cycle of nivolumab. The origin of this receptor is a human donor with classical Hodgkin lymphoma. CDR3 coding DNA: TGTGCCAGCAGCGTTGGGGTCGAGCAGTACTTC. Protein product: CASSVGVEQYF.